Given below is one TCR beta chain in context. This record comes from a study of blood T cell repertoires in COVID-19. The overall study: COVID-19 samples collected from the United States, Italy and Spain covered acute and convalescent phases. T cells, B-cell-depleted T cells, or PBMCs supplied cDNA or gDNA.

The table came from immunoSEQ multiplex PCR; TCRdb's copy has only in-frame clones and leaves some out. This sample has approximately 210,000 clones, with around 86% found just once. Clinical histories supplied by participants themselves formed the basis of cohort assignment. Sequencing input: PBMCs or T cells enriched from blood (not recorded which). This clonotype was sampled from a woman in her fifties or sixties with acute COVID-19.

In nucleotides, the CDR3 is TGTGCCAGCTCACCATTTCGGACTAGATACGAGCAGTACTTC. Amino acids: CASSPFRTRYEQYF. V gene TRBV18 combines with J gene TRBJ2-7, with 7 positions matching TRBD2. V lost 2 bases and J lost 4; bases outside the gene matches: 5. CDR3 length: 14 residues. CDR1 KGHSH and CDR2 LQKENI come from the germline V gene.